This passage covers 28 T cell receptor beta chains from one sample sequenced in a study of CD8 T cells in Susac syndrome. RNA in amounts of roughly 0.45 to 1 ug was reverse transcribed with random hexamers. Each CDR3 protein gets one entry after TCRdb re-called the immunoSEQ multiplex PCR reads with MiXCR. Of 250,000 to 350,000 distinct CDR3 sequences in the sample, around 84% were seen once. Sequenced: CD8+ T cells from PBMCs. Source of these receptors: a human donor with multiple sclerosis.

The chain recombines TRBV7-6 with TRBJ2-3, with 9 bases aligning to TRBD2. Trimming at V came to 3 bases and at J to 6 bases, leaving 7 bases not matched to a gene. In germline, CDR1 is SGHVS, CDR2 FNYEAQ. The CDR3 loop spans 15 amino acids. Here the CDR3 reads CASSLTLGLADTQYF. CDR3 DNA: TGTGCCAGCAGCTTGACACTGGGACTAGCCGATACGCAGTATTTT.

The chain joins TRBV9 to TRBJ1-1, with D possibly matching TRBD1 (6 bases). Germline V gene sequence: CDR1 SGDLS, CDR2 YYNGEE. CDR3 size: 15 residues. With 3 bases removed from V and 3 bases from J, the gap between germline ends came to 15 bases. Here the CDR3 reads CASSAFSGADTEAFF. The CDR3 DNA is TGTGCCAGCAGCGCGTTTTCAGGGGCGGACACTGAAGCTTTCTTT.

CDR3 in amino acids: CAWSVFGGRDEQYF. DNA of the CDR3: TGTGCCTGGAGTGTGTTTGGGGGACGGGACGAGCAGTACTTC. V is TRBV30 and J is TRBJ2-7, with D perhaps given as TRBD1 or TRBD2 (5 bases each). Per germline, CDR1 GTSNPN and CDR2 SVGIG (reference sequence). The CDR3 runs to 14 residues. The ends were cut back, 0 bases at V and 5 bases at J, with 14 bases in the middle. Combining the CDR3 with reference TRBV30 and TRBJ2-7 gives the whole variable domain SQTIHQWPATLVQPVGSPLSLECTVEGTSNPNLYWYRQAAGRGLQLLFYSVGIGQISSEVPQNLSASRPQDRQFILSSKKLLLSDSGFYLCAWSVFGGRDEQYFGPGTRLTVT.

The V and J genes are TRBV28 and TRBJ1-6; 9 nucleotides align to TRBD1. J was trimmed by 6 bases and V by 3 bases; bases with no gene match: 6. The CDR3 runs to 16 residues. Germline V lookup: CDR1 MDHEN, CDR2 SYDVKM. In DNA, the CDR3 is TGTGCCAGCAGTTTGGTGACAGGGGGAATTAATTCACCCCTCCACTTT. The encoded protein is CASSLVTGGINSPLHF.

A few counts support this clonotype. The chain combines TRBV6-1 with TRBJ2-7, with TRBD1 identical over 9 bases. Germline CDR1 reads MNHNS; CDR2 reads SASEGT. Trimming took 6 bases from V and 6 from J; bases not matched to a gene: 9. This CDR3 contains 14 residues. Here the CDR3 reads CASRPGQGPFEQYF. The CDR3 bases are TGTGCCAGCAGGCCGGGACAGGGCCCTTTCGAGCAGTACTTC.

The rearrangement uses TRBV5-5 and TRBJ2-4; 10 bases align to TRBD1. Germline lookup yields CDR1 SGHKS and CDR2 YYEKEE (reference sequence). The CDR3 is made up of 14 amino acids. V shed 3 bases and J 6 bases; nucleotides not matched to a gene: 3. In DNA form, the CDR3 reads TGTGCCAGCAGCTCCGGACAGGGGGTAAACATTCAGTACTTC. Translated, it gives CASSSGQGVNIQYF.

This chain joins TRBV7-9 and TRBJ2-1, with D possibly matching TRBD2 (6 bases). The germline V gene encodes CDR1 SEHNR and CDR2 FQNEAQ (reference sequence). This CDR3 is built from 15 residues. Trimming took 7 bases from V and 3 from J, leaving 16 bases between them. DNA for the CDR3: TGTGCCAGCATCTTGGGGGGAGATGTCTACAATGAGCAGTTCTTC. Its protein product is CASILGGDVYNEQFF. The whole variable domain, remainder taken from reference TRBV7-9 and TRBJ2-1, is DTGVSQNPRHKITKRGQNVTFRCDPISEHNRLYWYRQTLGQGPEFLTYFQNEAQLEKSRLLSDRFSAERPKGSFSTLEIQRTEQGDSAMYLCASILGGDVYNEQFFGPGTRLTVL.

This clonotype appeared once. V and J are TRBV20-1 and TRBJ2-1, with a possible D match to TRBD2 (6 bases). The CDR3 contains 16 residues. From germline, CDR1 is DFQATT and CDR2 SNEGSKA (reference sequence). Trimming removed 8 bases at V and 0 bases at J, with 20 bases between. CDR3 residues: CSLSPKRVYSYNEQFF. CDR3 DNA sequence: TGCAGTCTCTCCCCGAAGCGGGTTTACTCCTACAATGAGCAGTTCTTC.

The gene calls are TRBV9 and TRBJ1-2; maybe TRBD1 (6 bases). CDR3 length: 16 residues. The V and J ends lost 0 bases and 4 bases respectively, with 16 bases between them. Germline V gene sequence: CDR1 SGDLS, CDR2 YYNGEE. CDR3 in amino acids: CASSVDQYRDFYGYTF. The DNA of the CDR3 is TGTGCCAGCAGCGTAGACCAATACAGGGATTTCTATGGCTACACCTTC.

The chain joins TRBV2 to TRBJ2-7; 9 bases are shared with TRBD2. V lost 8 bases to trimming and J lost 6 bases; unmatched junction nucleotides: 11. There are 14 residues in the CDR3. The germline gives CDR1 SNHLY, CDR2 FYNNEI. The CDR3 DNA sequence: TGTGCCAGCGTGGGACTAGCCGGCATCGGCGAGCAGTACTTC. Residues: CASVGLAGIGEQYF.

The chain combines TRBV5-1 with TRBJ2-2; 7 bases are shared with TRBD2. Germline values: CDR1 SGHRS, CDR2 YFSETQ. V lost 0 bases to trimming and J lost 2 bases; unmatched junction nucleotides: 10. The CDR3 contains 18 residues. The CDR3 DNA is TGCGCCAGCAGCTTGGATAGTCCTAGCGGAATCAACACCGGGGAGCTGTTTTTT. Protein product: CASSLDSPSGINTGELFF.

J is TRBJ2-1 and V is TRBV9, with 7 bases fitting TRBD2. The germline V gene has CDR1 SGDLS and CDR2 YYNGEE. The CDR3 is 13 residues long. V lost 3 bases to trimming and J lost 7 bases; unmatched junction nucleotides: 4. This chain's CDR3 is CASSARSGNEQFF. DNA of the CDR3: TGTGCCAGCAGCGCACGTAGCGGGAATGAGCAGTTCTTC. Drawing the rest from reference TRBV9 and TRBJ2-1, the complete variable domain is DSGVTQTPKHLITATGQRVTLRCSPRSGDLSVYWYQQSLDQGLQFLIQYYNGEERAKGNILERFSAQQFPDLHSELNLSSLELGDSALYFCASSARSGNEQFFGPGTRLTVL.

The chain uses TRBV19 and TRBJ2-2; D perhaps matches TRBD1 (5 bases). Germline V CDR1 and CDR2: LNHDA, SQIVND (reference sequence). The V gene lost 0 bases and the J gene lost 3 bases, with 14 bases spanning the gap. The CDR3 has 17 residues. The CDR3 nucleotides are TGTGCCAGTAGTATAGATGGCGAGACAGCTTACACCGGGGAGCTGTTTTTT. It codes for CASSIDGETAYTGELFF.

As DNA, the CDR3 is TGCAGCGTCGACCCGGGACAGGGGTACAATGAGCAGTTCTTC. Its protein product is CSVDPGQGYNEQFF. This chain uses TRBV29-1 with TRBJ2-1, with 10 positions matching TRBD1. V trimming: 6 bases; J trimming: 4 bases; junction bases outside the gene matches: 6. The CDR3 is 14 amino acids. Germline V lookup: CDR1 SQVTM, CDR2 ANQGSEA.

The chain couples TRBV27 to TRBJ2-6, with 9 bases matching TRBD1. The CDR3 loop spans 13 amino acids. With V trimmed by 6 bases and J by 12 bases, 6 bases remained unmatched. Germline loops: CDR1 MNHEY, CDR2 SMNVEV (reference sequence). The chain's CDR3 is CASRGTGSFVLTF. The CDR3 DNA reads TGTGCCAGCAGGGGGACAGGGTCGTTCGTCCTGACTTTC.

The chain recombines TRBV18 with TRBJ2-3; D is uncertain. The CDR3 runs to 14 residues. The germline gives CDR1 KGHSH, CDR2 LQKENI. V shed 6 bases and J shed 1 base, with 11 bases lying between them. The CDR3 reads CASSRAPRTDTQYF. CDR3 bases: TGTGCCAGCTCTCGGGCACCCCGCACAGATACGCAGTATTTT.

V and J are TRBV9 and TRBJ2-1, with 9 bases lining up with TRBD2. CDR1 and CDR2 from the germline V gene are SGDLS and YYNGEE. The CDR3 sequence is 18 residues long. Trimming at V came to 4 bases and at J to 5 bases, leaving 16 bases not matched to a gene. The CDR3, as DNA: TGTGCCAGCAGCCACAAGACGTTGCGGGAGGGCATGCACAATGAGCAGTTCTTC. This gives the protein CASSHKTLREGMHNEQFF.

The rearrangement uses TRBV27 and TRBJ2-5; 8 nucleotides line up with TRBD1. V was clipped by 5 bases and J by 5 bases; unmatched bases: 7. Germline assignment: CDR1 MNHEY and CDR2 SMNVEV (reference sequence). The CDR3 runs to 14 residues. The chain's CDR3 is CASSLNRGDETQYF. The CDR3 DNA reads as TGTGCCAGCAGTCTAAACAGGGGGGACGAGACCCAGTACTTC.

The chain uses TRBV10-1 and TRBJ1-1, with unresolved D. From germline, CDR1 is WNHNN and CDR2 SYGVQD (reference sequence). Deletions cut 0 bases from V and 5 bases from J, with 7 bases between. CDR3 length: 13 amino acids. CDR3 DNA: TGCGCCAGCAGTGAGTCTACGGGGACTGAAGCTTTCTTT. This codes for CASSESTGTEAFF.

The genes are TRBV9 and TRBJ1-1; 10 bases are a match to TRBD1. The V and J ends lost 3 bases and 2 bases, in that order; junction bases with no gene match: 1. The CDR3 length is 14 residues. Per the germline V gene, CDR1 is SGDLS and CDR2 is YYNGEE. CDR3 coding DNA: TGTGCCAGCAGCGCGACAGGGGGCAACACTGAAGCTTTCTTT. Protein: CASSATGGNTEAFF.

Details on this clonotype: Mismatch with germline at one junction end may stem from a read error. The gene calls are TRBV7-7 and TRBJ2-5; D is possibly TRBD2 (6 bases). Germline CDR1 SSHAT, CDR2 FNYEAQ (reference sequence). This CDR3 has 15 amino acids. The CDR3 bases are TGTGCTAGCAGCCCCCCCGGGAGTTTCCAAGAGACCCAGTACTTC. It is translated as CASSPPGSFQETQYF.

The CDR3 DNA reads as TGTGCCAGCAGTTGGGGTAGCGGAGAGTACAATGAGCAGTTCTTC. This sequence encodes CASSWGSGEYNEQFF. The chain has TRBV6-6 and TRBJ2-1; tentative D call: TRBD2 (6 bases). CDR1 and CDR2 (germline): MNHNY, SVGAGI (reference sequence). Deletions cut 4 bases from V and 4 bases from J, with 14 bases between. The CDR3 has 15 residues.

J is TRBJ2-7 and V is TRBV28, with TRBD1 matching over 8 bases. The CDR3 loop spans 15 amino acids. Germline V gene data show CDR1 as MDHEN and CDR2 as SYDVKM. After removal of 8 bases from V and 3 bases from J, the junction contained 12 bases not matched to a gene. CDR3: CASRTYRGIGYEQYF. CDR3 nucleotide sequence: TGTGCCAGCCGAACCTACAGGGGGATCGGCTACGAGCAGTACTTC.

This chain's CDR3 is CSAQASGRLYEQYF. The CDR3 DNA sequence: TGCAGTGCTCAAGCAAGCGGGAGGCTGTACGAGCAGTACTTC. The rearrangement links TRBV20-1 to TRBJ2-7, with 9 positions matching TRBD2. The CDR3 loop spans 14 amino acids. Germline CDR1 and CDR2: DFQATT and SNEGSKA (reference sequence). With V trimmed by 5 bases and J by 4 bases, 9 bases remained unmatched.

V is TRBV28 and J is TRBJ1-1; unclear D gene. From germline, CDR1 is MDHEN and CDR2 SYDVKM. The ends were cut back, 3 bases at V and 7 bases at J, with 18 bases in the middle. This CDR3 is 15 amino acids long. CDR3 protein: CASSFPFTGVSEAFF. In DNA, the CDR3 is TGTGCCAGCAGTTTCCCCTTCACCGGCGTCAGTGAAGCTTTCTTT.

The chain combines TRBV9 with TRBJ2-3, with 8 bases identical to TRBD2. V lost 0 bases and J lost 2; bases outside the gene matches: 8. Germline V CDR1 and CDR2: SGDLS, YYNGEE. The CDR3 runs 17 residues. CDR3 in amino acids: CASSVALREGDTDTQYF. The CDR3 DNA is TGTGCCAGCAGCGTAGCTCTACGGGAGGGGGACACAGATACGCAGTATTTT.

This clonotype was counted once. The gene calls are TRBV18 and TRBJ2-7; 7 bases agree with TRBD2. Germline lookup yields CDR1 KGHSH and CDR2 LQKENI. CDR3 size: 15 residues. The trim removed 3 bases at V and 1 base at J, leaving 6 bases unmatched. CDR3 in amino acids: CASSPQTSWSYEQYF. The CDR3 DNA is TGTGCCAGCTCACCGCAGACTAGCTGGTCCTACGAGCAGTACTTC.

The V and J genes are TRBV6-5 and TRBJ2-7, with 11 bases that match TRBD2. The CDR3 consists of 15 residues. With V trimmed by 0 bases and J by 5 bases, 3 bases remained unmatched. CDR1 is MNHEY, CDR2 SVGAGI, per germline. As DNA, the CDR3 is TGTGCCAGCAGTTACTCGACTAGCGGGATCAACGAGCAGTACTTC. It translates to CASSYSTSGINEQYF.